This T cell receptor beta chain was profiled in a study of blood T cell repertoires in COVID-19 (dated by TCRdb to 2019 to 2021). A note on the overall study: Samples covering the acute and convalescent phases of COVID-19 were provided by collaborators in the United States, Italy and Spain. The material from the prospective study consisted of cDNA or gDNA derived from T cells, B-cell-depleted T cells, or PBMCs. Deeply sampled blood TCRbeta repertoires from subjects exposed to, actively infected with, or recovered from COVID-19 were included in the dataset. The repertoires were made available in a free public database intended to serve as a resource for research on the immune response to SARS-CoV-2. The samples were drawn from two sources: the first 160 participants of the ongoing ImmuneRACE study, and fewer than 1,500 subjects contributed by 6 global collaborators. Sample metadata almost always included a de-identified subject ID, COVID-19 status, age in years and sex. Where available, HLA class I and class II types were taken from metadata supplied by the sample provider and were not determined by assay-based typing. Study-wide conclusions, independent of this receptor: The amount of clinical and demographic metadata varied by source and participant and was provided uncurated.

Participants in the prospective study were aged about 18 to 100 years, lived in about two dozen United States geographic areas, and enrolled through a virtual design. In the prospective study, participants were assigned to cohorts based on the clinical history participants reported in a screening survey and a study questionnaire. Mobile phlebotomists in the prospective study collected whole blood, serum and a nasopharyngeal or oropharyngeal swab from every participant. Over a roughly 2-month period, participants in the prospective study had the option of providing additional blood draws and questionnaires. Before DNA extraction, prospective study blood samples were shipped either frozen or at room temperature. Germline trimming: 4 bases from V, 5 bases from J; junction bases outside gene matches: 9. For CDR1 and CDR2, the germline V gene lists ENHRY and SYGVKD. The CDR3 covers 16 residues, taking in both the cysteine and the phenylalanine. The DNA shown is the 48-base CDR3, in frame from base 1.

TCRbeta CDR3 regions were amplified from genomic DNA using the immunoSEQ Assay, a bias-controlled multiplex PCR. As for the authors' bioinformatics: The number of nucleated cells in each sample was estimated by amplification of reference gene primers within the assay. To quantify the absolute abundance of each unique TCRbeta CDR3 rearrangement, sequence reads were collapsed and filtered. Productive Simpson clonality was computed per sample as the square root of Simpson's diversity index over productive rearrangements. Entries here come from immuneACCESS through TCRdb and include only in-frame sequences with V and J called. Some clones fail to appear in such tables; in the studies checked, an unresolved V gene covers under half of the shortfall, and the cause of the remainder is unknown. D and trimming were read from the DNA, whereas the V and J calls and clone size are those reported in that table. This sample gives approximately 180,000 clones in total; 80% to 90% of them show up just once. 2% to 2.5% of the sample is in the top ten clones.

As to this clone: The specificity of this receptor is unknown. No per-base quality is available; no much larger clone lies one base away.

The chain employs TRBV10-3 and TRBJ2-7; a stretch of 12 junction bases matches TRBD1. Material for sequencing was PBMCs or T cells enriched from blood (not recorded which). The sequence came from a woman aged 40-49 years with acute COVID-19. This receptor carries the CDR3 CAISVGTGGAGDEQYF. The DNA is TGTGCCATCAGTGTCGGGACAGGGGGCGCAGGCGACGAGCAGTACTTC.